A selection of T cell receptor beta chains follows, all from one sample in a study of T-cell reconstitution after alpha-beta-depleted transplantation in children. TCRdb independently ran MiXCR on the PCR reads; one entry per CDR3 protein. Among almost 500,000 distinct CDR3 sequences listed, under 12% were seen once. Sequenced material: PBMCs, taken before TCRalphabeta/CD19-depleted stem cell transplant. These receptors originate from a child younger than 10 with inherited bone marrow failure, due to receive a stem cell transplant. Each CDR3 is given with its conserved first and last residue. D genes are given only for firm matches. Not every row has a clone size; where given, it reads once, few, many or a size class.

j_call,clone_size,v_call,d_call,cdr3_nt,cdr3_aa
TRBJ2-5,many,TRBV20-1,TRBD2,TGCAGTGCAGGGGTAGCGGGAGGGCTCCAAGAGACCCAGTACTTC,CSAGVAGGLQETQYF
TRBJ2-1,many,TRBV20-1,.,TGCAGCCTCACTAGGGAGTCGACCTTGTTCTTC,CSLTRESTLFF
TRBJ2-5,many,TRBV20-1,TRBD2,TGCAGTGCTAGAATGGGCGGGAGTGGAGAGACCCAGTACTTC,CSARMGGSGETQYF
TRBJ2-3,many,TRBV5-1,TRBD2,TGCGCCAGCAGCTATAGCGGGAGGGCGTCTGATACGCAGTATTTT,CASSYSGRASDTQYF
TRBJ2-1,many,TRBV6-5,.,TGTGCCAGCGGAAGGGCCGGAAATGAGCAGTTCTTC,CASGRAGNEQFF
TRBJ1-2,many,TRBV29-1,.,TGCAGCGTGGCAGGGGCAAGCTATGGCTACACCTTC,CSVAGASYGYTF
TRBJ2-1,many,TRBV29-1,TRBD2,TGCAGCGTGGACGATAGCGGGAGTGGCTACAATGAGCAGTTCTTC,CSVDDSGSGYNEQFF
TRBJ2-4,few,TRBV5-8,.,TGTGCCAGCAGCCCTCCCACAGGGAAGGTGGCCAAAAACATTCAGTACTTC,CASSPPTGKVAKNIQYF
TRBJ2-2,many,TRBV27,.,TGTGCCAGCAGTTTAAACGGGGGCCCCACCGGGGAGCTGTTTTTT,CASSLNGGPTGELFF
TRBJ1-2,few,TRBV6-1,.,TGTGCCAGCAGCCTCCGGCGGGTTGAGCGTGGCTACACCTTC,CASSLRRVERGYTF
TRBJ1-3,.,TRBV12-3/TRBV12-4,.,TGTGCCAGCAGTTTAGCGGGATGGGGAGTTGGAAACACCATATATTTT,CASSLAGWGVGNTIYF
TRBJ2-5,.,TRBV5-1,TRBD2,TGCGCCAGCAGCTCCTCGGGCGGGAGAGAGACCCAGTACTTC,CASSSSGGRETQYF
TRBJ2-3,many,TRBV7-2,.,TGTGCCAGCAGCCCCTCTCACGCAGATACGCAGTATTTT,CASSPSHADTQYF
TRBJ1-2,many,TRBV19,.,TGTGCCAGTACCAGAGGGGGGCTTCGGGGGATTTTCTATGGCTACACCTTC,CASTRGGLRGIFYGYTF
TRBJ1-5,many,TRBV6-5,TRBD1,TGTGCCAGCAGCGCAACAGGGGCGGGCAATCAGCCCCAGCATTTT,CASSATGAGNQPQHF
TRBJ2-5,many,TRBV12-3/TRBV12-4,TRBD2,TGTGCCAGCAGTTTACTAGCGGGCCAAGAGACCCAGTACTTC,CASSLLAGQETQYF
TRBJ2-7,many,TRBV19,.,TGTGCCAGTAGCCCCGGTACCACCGAGCAGTACTTC,CASSPGTTEQYF
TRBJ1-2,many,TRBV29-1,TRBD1,TGCAGCGTGAGACAGGGGCCTAAACTAAACTATGGCTACACCTTC,CSVRQGPKLNYGYTF
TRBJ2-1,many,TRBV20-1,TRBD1,TGCAGTGCAGACGGACAGGGGACTATGGATGAGCAGTTCTTC,CSADGQGTMDEQFF
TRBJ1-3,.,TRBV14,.,TGTGCCAGCAGCACACGTCTTACGCTCTTTGGCTCTGGAAACACCATATATTTT,CASSTRLTLFGSGNTIYF
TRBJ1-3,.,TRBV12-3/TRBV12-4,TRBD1,TGTGCCAGCAGTTTACTGGACAGGACAGACACCATATATTTT,CASSLLDRTDTIYF
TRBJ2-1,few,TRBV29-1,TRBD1,TGCAGCGTCTCGACAGGGAATGAGCAGTTCTTC,CSVSTGNEQFF
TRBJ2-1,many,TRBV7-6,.,TGTGCCAGCAGCTTTTCGGTCAATGAGCAGTTCTTC,CASSFSVNEQFF
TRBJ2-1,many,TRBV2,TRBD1,TGTGCCAGCAACCTCCGGGACAGGGCTTCGCAGGTTGAGCAGTTCTTC,CASNLRDRASQVEQFF
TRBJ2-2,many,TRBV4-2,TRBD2,TGTGCCAGCAGCCCCCTTCAAGCGGGGACGAACACCGGGGAGCTGTTTTTT,CASSPLQAGTNTGELFF
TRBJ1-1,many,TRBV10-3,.,TGTGCCATCAGTGAGACTATGAACACTGAAGCTTTCTTT,CAISETMNTEAFF
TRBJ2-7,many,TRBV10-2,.,TGCGCCAGCAGTGACTCGCATCCCTACGAGCAGTACTTC,CASSDSHPYEQYF
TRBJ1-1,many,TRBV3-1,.,TGTGCCAGCAGCCATCACGGGGGGACTGAAGCTTTCTTT,CASSHHGGTEAFF
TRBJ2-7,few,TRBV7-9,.,TGTGCCAGCAGCCTGCTAGGGCAGCCCCTCTACGAGCAGTACTTC,CASSLLGQPLYEQYF
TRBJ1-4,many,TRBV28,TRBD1,TGTGCCAGCAGTTCCCCGGGACAGGTGTGGGAAAAACTGTTTTTT,CASSSPGQVWEKLFF
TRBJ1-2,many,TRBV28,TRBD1,TGTGCCAGCAGTCGCCCTGGGACTAGACAGGGTCGGGATGGCTACACCTTC,CASSRPGTRQGRDGYTF
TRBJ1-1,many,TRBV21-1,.,TGTGCCAGCCAAAACACTGAAGCTTTCTTT,CASQNTEAFF
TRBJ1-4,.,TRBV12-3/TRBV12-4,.,TGTGCCAGCAGTTTTCGTGATAGGACTTGGGGCACAACTAATGAAAAACTGTTTTTT,CASSFRDRTWGTTNEKLFF
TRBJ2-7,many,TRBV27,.,TGTGCCAGCAGTTTATTACAGGGTCCCCTCTACGAGCAGTACTTC,CASSLLQGPLYEQYF
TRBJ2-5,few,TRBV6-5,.,TGTGCCAGCAGTTACTCGGGATTGTCAGGATGGGAGACCCAGTACTTC,CASSYSGLSGWETQYF
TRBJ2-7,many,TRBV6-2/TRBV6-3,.,TGTGCCAGCAGTTACCCCGGGACATACTCCTACGAGCAGTACTTC,CASSYPGTYSYEQYF
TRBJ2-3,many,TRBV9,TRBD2,TGTGCCAGCAGCGTAAGCGGACTAGCGGGAGGGTCGGGCACAGATACGCAGTATTTT,CASSVSGLAGGSGTDTQYF
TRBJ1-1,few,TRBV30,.,TGTGCCTGGAGCCGTTACAGGGACACTGAAGCTTTCTTT,CAWSRYRDTEAFF
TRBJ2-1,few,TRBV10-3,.,TGTGCCATCAGTGGGGTTTACAATGAGCAGTTCTTC,CAISGVYNEQFF
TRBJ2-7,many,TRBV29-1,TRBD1,TGCAGCGTCACAGGGGTGAGCACCTACGAGCAGTACTTC,CSVTGVSTYEQYF
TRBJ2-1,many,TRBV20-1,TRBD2,TGCAGTGCTAGAGATAGAGTAGCGGGGACCTACAATGAGCAGTTCTTC,CSARDRVAGTYNEQFF
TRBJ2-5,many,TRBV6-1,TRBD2,TGTGCCAGCAGTGACAAACTTCTAGCGGGAGCCGGGGAGACCCAGTACTTC,CASSDKLLAGAGETQYF
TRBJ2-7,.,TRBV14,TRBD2,TGTGCCAGCAGCCAAGGGTTGGCGGGAGAGTGGTTCTACGAGCAGTACTTC,CASSQGLAGEWFYEQYF
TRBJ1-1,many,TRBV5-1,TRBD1,TGCGCCAGCAGCTATGACACCGGGACAGGAGGTTTCTTT,CASSYDTGTGGFF
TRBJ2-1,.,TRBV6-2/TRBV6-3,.,TGTGCCAGCAGTTTAGAGGGACTGGGGTACTACAATGAGCAGTTCTTC,CASSLEGLGYYNEQFF
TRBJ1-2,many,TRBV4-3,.,TGCGCCAGCAGCCAAGAAGGAGGGGTTCGGGGATATGGCTACACCTTC,CASSQEGGVRGYGYTF
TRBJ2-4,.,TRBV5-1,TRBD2,TGCGCCAGCAGCTTGGCATGGCGTGGTGGCGGGAGACGAGTTGGGAACATTCAGTACTTC,CASSLAWRGGGRRVGNIQYF
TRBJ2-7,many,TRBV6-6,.,TGTGCCACGCGCTTGCGCTCCTACGAGCAGTACTTC,CATRLRSYEQYF
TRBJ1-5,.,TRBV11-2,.,TGTGCCAGCGCCCCCGGGTATAGCAATCAGCCCCAGCATTTT,CASAPGYSNQPQHF
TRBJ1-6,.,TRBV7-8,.,TGTGCCAGCAGCGGAGGGGGGTTCACTTGGGGATATTCACCCCTCCACTTT,CASSGGGFTWGYSPLHF
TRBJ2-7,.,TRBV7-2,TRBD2,TGTGCCAGCAGCCGGCCCGGGGGTAGCGGGAGATGGCAGTACTTC,CASSRPGGSGRWQYF
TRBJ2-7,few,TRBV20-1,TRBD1,TGCAGTGCCCCGGGACAGGGGGACCACGAGCAGTACTTC,CSAPGQGDHEQYF
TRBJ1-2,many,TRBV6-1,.,TGTGCCAGCAGCCCTTCCGACCTGGGGGGCTACACCTTC,CASSPSDLGGYTF
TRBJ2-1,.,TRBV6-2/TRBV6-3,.,TGTGCCAGCAGTTACCTAGGGGGGGGGGCCCACAATGAGCAGTTCTTC,CASSYLGGGAHNEQFF
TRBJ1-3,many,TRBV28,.,TGTGCCAGCTCGGACGGAAACACCATATATTTT,CASSDGNTIYF
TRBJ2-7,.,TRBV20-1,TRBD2,TGCAGTGCTAGACCTGAGGGGGCTAGCGGGAGGAGAGAGCAGTACTTC,CSARPEGASGRREQYF
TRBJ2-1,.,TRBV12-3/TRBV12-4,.,TGTGCCAGCAGTTTAGATGTGACTAGGGGTGAGCAGTTCTTC,CASSLDVTRGEQFF
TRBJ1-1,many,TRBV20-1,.,TGCAGTGCTAGAGATCTGGGAGAGAACACTGAAGCTTTCTTT,CSARDLGENTEAFF
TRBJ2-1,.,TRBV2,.,TGTGCCAGCTTTGGCGGGTGGGGCTCCTACAATGAGCAGTTCTTC,CASFGGWGSYNEQFF
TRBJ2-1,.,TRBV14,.,TGTGCCAGCAGCCAAGTGGGAGTGTTGTCCAATGAGCAGTTCTTC,CASSQVGVLSNEQFF